This T cell receptor beta chain was identified in a study of sequential checkpoint blockade in melanoma. Treatment given: randomized to nivolumab then ipilimumab (arm A) or the reverse (arm B). PBMC sorting kept live CD3+CD8+ cells without CD19 or CD56. This CDR3 has 16 amino acids. In germline, CDR1 is SNHLY, CDR2 FYNNEI. The V end lost 1 base, the J end lost 1 base, and 12 bases lay between the germline ends. Assay: immunoSEQ multiplex PCR; the TCRdb copy retains only in-frame clones and omits some. This table has fewer than 25,000 clones, roughly 80% appearing once. This chain joins TRBV2 and TRBJ2-3; D is ambiguous. Material: CD8+ T cells sorted from blood (inferred from file names), obtained from a patient given nivolumab and ipilimumab in sequence. The receptor's source is a human donor with melanoma. The CDR3 loop is CASSEESRVRTDTQYF. CDR3 sequence (DNA): TGTGCCAGCAGTGAAGAATCAAGAGTTCGCACAGATACGCAGTATTTT.